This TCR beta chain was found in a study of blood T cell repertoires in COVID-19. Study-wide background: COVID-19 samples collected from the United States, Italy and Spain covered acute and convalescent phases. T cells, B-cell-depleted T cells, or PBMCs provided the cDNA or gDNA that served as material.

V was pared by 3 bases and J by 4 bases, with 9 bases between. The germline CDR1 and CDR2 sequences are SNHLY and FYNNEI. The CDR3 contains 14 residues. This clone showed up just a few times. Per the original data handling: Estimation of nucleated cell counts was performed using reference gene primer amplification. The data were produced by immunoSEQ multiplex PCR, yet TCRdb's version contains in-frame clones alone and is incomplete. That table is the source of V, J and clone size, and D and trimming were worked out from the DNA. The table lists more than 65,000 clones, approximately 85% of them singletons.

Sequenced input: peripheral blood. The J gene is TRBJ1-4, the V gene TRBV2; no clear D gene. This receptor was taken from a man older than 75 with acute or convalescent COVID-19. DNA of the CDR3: TGTGCCAGCAGTGAGAGGTTCGGTAATGAAAAACTGTTTTTT. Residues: CASSERFGNEKLFF.